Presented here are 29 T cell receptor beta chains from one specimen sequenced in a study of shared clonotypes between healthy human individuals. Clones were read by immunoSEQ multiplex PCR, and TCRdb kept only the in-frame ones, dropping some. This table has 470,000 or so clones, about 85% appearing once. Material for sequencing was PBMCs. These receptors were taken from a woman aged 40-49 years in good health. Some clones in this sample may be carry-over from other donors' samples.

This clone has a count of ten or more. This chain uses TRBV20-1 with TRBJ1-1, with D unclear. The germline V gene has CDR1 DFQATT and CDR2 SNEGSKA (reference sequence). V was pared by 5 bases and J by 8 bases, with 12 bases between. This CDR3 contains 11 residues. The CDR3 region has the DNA TGCAGTGCTTCTCCCGAGCCAGAAGCTTTCTTT. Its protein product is CSASPEPEAFF.

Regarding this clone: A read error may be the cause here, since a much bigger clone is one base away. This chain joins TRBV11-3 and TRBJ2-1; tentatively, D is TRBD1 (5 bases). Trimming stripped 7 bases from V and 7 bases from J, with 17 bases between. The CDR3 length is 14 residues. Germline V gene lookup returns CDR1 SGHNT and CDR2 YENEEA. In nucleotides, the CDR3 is TGTGCCAGCATCCCCCCCGACAGACGTAATGAGCAGTTCTTC. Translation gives CASIPPDRRNEQFF.

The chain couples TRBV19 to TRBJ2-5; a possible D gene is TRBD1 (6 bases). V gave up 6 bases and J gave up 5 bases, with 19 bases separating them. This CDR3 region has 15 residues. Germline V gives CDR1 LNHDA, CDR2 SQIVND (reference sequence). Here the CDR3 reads CASSPGWGLVETQYF. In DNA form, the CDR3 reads TGTGCCAGTAGCCCCGGGTGGGGGCTTGTTGAGACCCAGTACTTC.

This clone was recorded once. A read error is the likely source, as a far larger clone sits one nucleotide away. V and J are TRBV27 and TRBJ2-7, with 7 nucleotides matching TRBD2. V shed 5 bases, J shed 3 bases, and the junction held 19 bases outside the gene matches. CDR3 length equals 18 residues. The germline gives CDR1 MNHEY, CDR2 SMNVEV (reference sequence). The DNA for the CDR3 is TGTGCCAGCAGTGCCCTACCCCAACTAGCGCTAAGCTACTACGAGCAGTACTTC. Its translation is CASSALPQLALSYYEQYF.

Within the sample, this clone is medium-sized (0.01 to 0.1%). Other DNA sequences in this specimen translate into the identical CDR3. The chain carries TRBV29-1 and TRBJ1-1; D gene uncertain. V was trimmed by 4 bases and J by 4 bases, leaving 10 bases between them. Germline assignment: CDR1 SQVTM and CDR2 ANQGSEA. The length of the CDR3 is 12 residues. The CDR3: CSVGFGRTEAFF. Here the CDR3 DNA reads TGCAGCGTTGGTTTCGGCCGCACTGAAGCTTTCTTT.

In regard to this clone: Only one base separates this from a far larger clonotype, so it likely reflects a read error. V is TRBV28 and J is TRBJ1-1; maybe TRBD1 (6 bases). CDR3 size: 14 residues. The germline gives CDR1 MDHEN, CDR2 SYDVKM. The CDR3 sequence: CACSLRGANTEAFF. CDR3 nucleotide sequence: TGTGCCTGCAGTTTACGGGGGGCGAACACTGAAGCTTTCTTT.

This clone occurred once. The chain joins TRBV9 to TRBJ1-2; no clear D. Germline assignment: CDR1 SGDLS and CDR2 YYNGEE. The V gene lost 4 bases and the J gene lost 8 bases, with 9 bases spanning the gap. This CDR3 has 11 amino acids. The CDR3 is CASSPPKGYTF. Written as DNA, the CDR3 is TGTGCCAGCAGCCCCCCCAAGGGCTACACCTTC.

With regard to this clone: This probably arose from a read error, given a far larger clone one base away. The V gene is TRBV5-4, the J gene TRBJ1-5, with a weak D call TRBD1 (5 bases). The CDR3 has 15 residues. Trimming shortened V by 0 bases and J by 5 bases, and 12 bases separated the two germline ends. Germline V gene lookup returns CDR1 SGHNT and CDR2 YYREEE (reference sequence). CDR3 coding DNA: TGTGCCAGCAGCTTGGGACAGTGGATTGATCAGCCCCAGCATTTT. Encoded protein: CASSLGQWIDQPQHF. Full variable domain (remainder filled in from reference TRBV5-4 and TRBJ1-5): ETGVTQSPTHLIKTRGQQVTLRCSSQSGHNTVSWYQQALGQGPQFIFQYYREEENGRGNFPPRFSGLQFPNYSSELNVNALELDDSALYLCASSLGQWIDQPQHFGDGTRLSIL.

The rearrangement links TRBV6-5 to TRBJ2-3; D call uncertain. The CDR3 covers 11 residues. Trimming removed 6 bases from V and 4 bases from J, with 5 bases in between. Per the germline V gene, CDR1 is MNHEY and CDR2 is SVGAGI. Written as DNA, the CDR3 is TGTGCCAGCAGCCAAGCAGATACGCAGTATTTT. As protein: CASSQADTQYF.

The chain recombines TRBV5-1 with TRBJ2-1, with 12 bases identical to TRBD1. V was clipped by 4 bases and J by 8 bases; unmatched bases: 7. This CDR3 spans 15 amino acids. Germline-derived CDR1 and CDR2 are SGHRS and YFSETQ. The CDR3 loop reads CASSQGQGAWDEQFF. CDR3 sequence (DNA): TGCGCCAGCAGCCAGGGACAGGGGGCTTGGGATGAGCAGTTCTTC.

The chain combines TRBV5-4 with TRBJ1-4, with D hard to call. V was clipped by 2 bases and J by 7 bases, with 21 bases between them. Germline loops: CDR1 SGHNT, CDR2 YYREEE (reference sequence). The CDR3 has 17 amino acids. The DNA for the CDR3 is TGTGCCAGCAGCTTAGGTGGATTCGGCAATCGGGGTGAAAAACTGTTTTTT. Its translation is CASSLGGFGNRGEKLFF.

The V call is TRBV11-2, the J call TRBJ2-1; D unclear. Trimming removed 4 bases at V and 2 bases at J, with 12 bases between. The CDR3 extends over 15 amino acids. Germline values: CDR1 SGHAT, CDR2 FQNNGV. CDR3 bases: TGTGCCAGCAGCTCAGCCAGCATAACCTACAATGAGCAGTTCTTC. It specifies CASSSASITYNEQFF. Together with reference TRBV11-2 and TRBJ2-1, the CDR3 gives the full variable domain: EAGVAQSPRYKIIEKRQSVAFWCNPISGHATLYWYQQILGQGPKLLIQFQNNGVVDDSQLPKDRFSAERLKGVDSTLKIQPAKLEDSAVYLCASSSASITYNEQFFGPGTRLTVL.

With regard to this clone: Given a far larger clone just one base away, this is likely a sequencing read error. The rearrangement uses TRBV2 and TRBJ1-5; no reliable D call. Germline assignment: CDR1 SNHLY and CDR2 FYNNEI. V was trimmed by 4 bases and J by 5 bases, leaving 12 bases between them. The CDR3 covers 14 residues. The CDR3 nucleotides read TGTGCCAGCAGTGGAAGGGCCCGCTATCAGCCCCAGCATTTT. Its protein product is CASSGRARYQPQHF.

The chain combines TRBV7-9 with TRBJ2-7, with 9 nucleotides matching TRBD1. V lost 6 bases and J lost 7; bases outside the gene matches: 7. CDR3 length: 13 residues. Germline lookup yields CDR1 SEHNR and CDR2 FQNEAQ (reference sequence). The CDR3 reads CASSPGTGWEQYF. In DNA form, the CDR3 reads TGTGCCAGCAGTCCCGGGACAGGGTGGGAGCAGTACTTC.

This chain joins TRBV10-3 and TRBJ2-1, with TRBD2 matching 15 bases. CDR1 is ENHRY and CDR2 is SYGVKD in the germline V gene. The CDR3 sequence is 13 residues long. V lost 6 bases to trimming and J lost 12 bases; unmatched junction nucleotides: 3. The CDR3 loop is CAIRGLAGGGQFF. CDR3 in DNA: TGTGCCATCAGGGGACTAGCGGGAGGCGGGCAGTTCTTC.

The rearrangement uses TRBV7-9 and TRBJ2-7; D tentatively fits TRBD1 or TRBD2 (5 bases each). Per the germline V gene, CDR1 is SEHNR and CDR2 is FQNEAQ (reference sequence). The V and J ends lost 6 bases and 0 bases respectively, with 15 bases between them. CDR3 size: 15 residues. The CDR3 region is CASRKGPGSSYEQYF. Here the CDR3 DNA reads TGTGCCAGCAGAAAAGGGCCAGGGAGCTCCTACGAGCAGTACTTC.

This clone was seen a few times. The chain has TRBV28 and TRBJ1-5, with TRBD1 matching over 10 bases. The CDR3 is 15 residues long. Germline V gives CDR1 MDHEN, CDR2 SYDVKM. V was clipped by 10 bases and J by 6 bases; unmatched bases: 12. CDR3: CATTRDRGGGQPQHF. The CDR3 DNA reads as TGTGCCACCACCAGGGACAGGGGCGGAGGTCAGCCCCAGCATTTT.

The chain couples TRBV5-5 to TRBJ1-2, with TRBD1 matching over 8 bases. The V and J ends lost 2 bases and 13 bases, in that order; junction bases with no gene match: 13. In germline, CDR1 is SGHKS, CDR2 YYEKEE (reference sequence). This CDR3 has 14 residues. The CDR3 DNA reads TGTGCCAGCAGCTTCGCCGAGTCCCAGGGGGCGGCCACCTTC. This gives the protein CASSFAESQGAATF.

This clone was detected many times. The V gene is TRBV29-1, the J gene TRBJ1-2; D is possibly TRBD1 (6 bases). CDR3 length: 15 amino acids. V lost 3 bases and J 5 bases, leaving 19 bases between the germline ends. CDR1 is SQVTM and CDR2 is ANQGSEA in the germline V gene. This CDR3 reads CSVDWSTGSKYGYTF. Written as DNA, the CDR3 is TGCAGCGTTGATTGGTCTACAGGGTCGAAATATGGCTACACCTTC.

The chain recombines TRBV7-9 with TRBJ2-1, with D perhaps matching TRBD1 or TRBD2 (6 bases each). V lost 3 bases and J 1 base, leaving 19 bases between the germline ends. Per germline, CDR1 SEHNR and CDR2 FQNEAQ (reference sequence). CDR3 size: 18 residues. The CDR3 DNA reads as TGTGCCAGCAGCTTCCCCGGGGGCGGGACTTCTTCCTACAATGAGCAGTTCTTC. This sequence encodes CASSFPGGGTSSYNEQFF.

CDR3 sequence (DNA): TGTGCCTGGTCCCCCGGGACAGGCTTCTACGAGCAGTACTTC. This gives the protein CAWSPGTGFYEQYF. The gene calls are TRBV30 and TRBJ2-7, with 8 positions matching TRBD1. The J segment lost 3 bases and the V segment lost 5 bases, leaving 9 bases of the junction unmatched. CDR1 GTSNPN and CDR2 SVGIG come from the germline V gene (reference sequence). CDR3 length equals 14 residues.

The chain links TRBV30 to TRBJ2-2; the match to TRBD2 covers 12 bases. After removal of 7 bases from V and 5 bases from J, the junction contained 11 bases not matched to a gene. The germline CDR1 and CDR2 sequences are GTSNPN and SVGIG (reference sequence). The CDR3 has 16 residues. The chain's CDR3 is CALDRTSGMGTGELFF. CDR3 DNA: TGTGCCTTGGACAGGACTAGCGGGATGGGGACCGGGGAGCTGTTTTTT.

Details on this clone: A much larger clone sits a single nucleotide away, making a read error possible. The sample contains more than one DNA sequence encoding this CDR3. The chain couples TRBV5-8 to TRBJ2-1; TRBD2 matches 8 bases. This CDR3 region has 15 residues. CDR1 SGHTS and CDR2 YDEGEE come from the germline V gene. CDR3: CASSRTSGSYNEQFF. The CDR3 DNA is TGTGCTAGCAGCCGAACTAGCGGCTCCTACAATGAGCAGTTCTTC.

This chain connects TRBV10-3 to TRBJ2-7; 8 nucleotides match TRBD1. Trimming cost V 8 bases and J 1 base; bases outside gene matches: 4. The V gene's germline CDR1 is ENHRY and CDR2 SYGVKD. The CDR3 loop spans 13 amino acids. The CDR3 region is CAIRDRTSYEQYF. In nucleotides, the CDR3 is TGTGCCATCCGGGACAGGACTTCCTACGAGCAGTACTTC.

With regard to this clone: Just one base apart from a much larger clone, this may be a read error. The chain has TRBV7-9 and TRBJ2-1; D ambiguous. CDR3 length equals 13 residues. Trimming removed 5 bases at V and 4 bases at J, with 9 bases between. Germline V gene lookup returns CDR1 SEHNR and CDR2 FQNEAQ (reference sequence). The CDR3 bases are TGTGCCAGCAGCCCCGGAGTATACAATGAGCAGTTCTTC. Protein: CASSPGVYNEQFF.

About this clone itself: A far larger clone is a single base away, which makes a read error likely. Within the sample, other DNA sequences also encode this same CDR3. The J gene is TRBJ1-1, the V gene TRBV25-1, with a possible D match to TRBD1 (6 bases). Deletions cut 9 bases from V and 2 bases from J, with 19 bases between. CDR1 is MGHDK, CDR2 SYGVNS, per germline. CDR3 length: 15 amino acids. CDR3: CASVPGGAGNTEAFF. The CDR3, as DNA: TGTGCCAGTGTCCCTGGGGGCGCGGGTAACACTGAAGCTTTCTTT.

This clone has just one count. CDR3 bases: TGTGCCAGCAGCCAAGGGACCGGGGCCAACGTCCTGACTTTC. The encoded protein is CASSQGTGANVLTF. V usage is TRBV7-3 and J usage is TRBJ2-6; D tentatively fits TRBD1 or TRBD2 (5 bases each). The germline gives CDR1 SGHTA, CDR2 FQGTGA. The CDR3 contains 14 residues. Trimming pared 5 bases from V and 4 bases from J, leaving 9 bases between.

The CDR3 coding sequence is TGTGCCAGCAGCGCCGGACTGGGGGTCTACGAGCAGTACTTC. Its translation is CASSAGLGVYEQYF. The chain combines TRBV11-2 with TRBJ2-7, with D perhaps given as TRBD1 or TRBD2 (5 bases each). The CDR3 is 14 residues long. Trimming removed 5 bases at V and 3 bases at J, with 14 bases between. Germline V lookup: CDR1 SGHAT, CDR2 FQNNGV. Filled out from reference TRBV11-2 and TRBJ2-7, the complete variable domain reads EAGVAQSPRYKIIEKRQSVAFWCNPISGHATLYWYQQILGQGPKLLIQFQNNGVVDDSQLPKDRFSAERLKGVDSTLKIQPAKLEDSAVYLCASSAGLGVYEQYFGPGTRLTVT.

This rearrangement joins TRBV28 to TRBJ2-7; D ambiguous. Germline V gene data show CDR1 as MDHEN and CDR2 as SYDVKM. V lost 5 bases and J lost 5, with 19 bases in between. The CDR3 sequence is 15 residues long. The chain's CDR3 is CASSKPRLGIDEQYF. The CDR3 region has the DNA TGTGCCAGCAGTAAACCCCGCCTGGGGATCGACGAGCAGTACTTC. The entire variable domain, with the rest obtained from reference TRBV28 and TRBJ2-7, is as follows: DVKVTQSSRYLVKRTGEKVFLECVQDMDHENMFWYRQDPGLGLRLIYFSYDVKMKEKGDIPEGYSVSREKKERFSLILESASTNQTSMYLCASSKPRLGIDEQYFGPGTRLTVT.